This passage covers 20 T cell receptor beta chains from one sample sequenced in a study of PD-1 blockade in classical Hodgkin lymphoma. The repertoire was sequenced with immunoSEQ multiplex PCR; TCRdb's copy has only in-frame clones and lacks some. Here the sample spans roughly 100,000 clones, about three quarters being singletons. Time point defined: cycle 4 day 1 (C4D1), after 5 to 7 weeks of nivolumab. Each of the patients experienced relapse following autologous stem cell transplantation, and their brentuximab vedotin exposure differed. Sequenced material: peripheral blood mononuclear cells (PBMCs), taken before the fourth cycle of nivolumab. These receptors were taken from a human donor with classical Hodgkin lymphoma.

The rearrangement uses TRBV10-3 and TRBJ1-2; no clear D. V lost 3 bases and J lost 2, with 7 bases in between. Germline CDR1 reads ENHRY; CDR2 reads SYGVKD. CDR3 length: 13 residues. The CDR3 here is CAISDQENYGYTF. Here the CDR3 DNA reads TGTGCCATCAGTGATCAGGAAAACTATGGCTACACCTTC.

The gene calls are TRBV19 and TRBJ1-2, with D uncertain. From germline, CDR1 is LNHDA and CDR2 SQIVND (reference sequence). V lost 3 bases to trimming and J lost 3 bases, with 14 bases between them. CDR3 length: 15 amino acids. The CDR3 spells CASSIIGQLYYGYTF. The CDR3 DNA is TGTGCCAGTAGTATTATAGGTCAGCTCTACTATGGCTACACCTTC. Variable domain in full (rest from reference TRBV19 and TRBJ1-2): DGGITQSPKYLFRKEGQNVTLSCEQNLNHDAMYWYRQDPGQGLRLIYYSQIVNDFQKGDIAEGYSVSREKKESFPLTVTSAQKNPTAFYLCASSIIGQLYYGYTFGSGTRLTVV.

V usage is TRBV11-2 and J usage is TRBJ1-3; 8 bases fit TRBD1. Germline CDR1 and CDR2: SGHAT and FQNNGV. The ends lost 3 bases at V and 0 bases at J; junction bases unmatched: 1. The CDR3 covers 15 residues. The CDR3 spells CASSFGTGSGNTIYF. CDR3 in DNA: TGTGCCAGCAGCTTTGGGACAGGCTCTGGAAACACCATATATTTT.

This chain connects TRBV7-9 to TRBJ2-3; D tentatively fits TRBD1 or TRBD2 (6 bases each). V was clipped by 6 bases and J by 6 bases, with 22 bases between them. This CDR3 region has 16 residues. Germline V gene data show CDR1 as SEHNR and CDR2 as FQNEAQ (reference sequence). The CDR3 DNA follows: TGTGCCAGCAGAGGGGGGTCCCCCTTCTCTCGGGATACGCAGTATTTT. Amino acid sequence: CASRGGSPFSRDTQYF.

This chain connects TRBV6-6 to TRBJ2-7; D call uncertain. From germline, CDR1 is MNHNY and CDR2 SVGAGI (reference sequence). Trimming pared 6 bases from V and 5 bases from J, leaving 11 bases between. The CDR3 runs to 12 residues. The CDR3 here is CASSPGRDEQYF. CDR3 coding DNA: TGTGCCAGCAGCCCCGGTCGGGACGAGCAGTACTTC.

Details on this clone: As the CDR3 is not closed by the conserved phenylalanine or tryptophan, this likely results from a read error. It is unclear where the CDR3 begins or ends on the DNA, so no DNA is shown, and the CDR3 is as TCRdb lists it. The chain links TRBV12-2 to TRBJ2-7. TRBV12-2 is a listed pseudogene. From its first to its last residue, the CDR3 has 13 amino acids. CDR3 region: CASRLRGEIRRVL.

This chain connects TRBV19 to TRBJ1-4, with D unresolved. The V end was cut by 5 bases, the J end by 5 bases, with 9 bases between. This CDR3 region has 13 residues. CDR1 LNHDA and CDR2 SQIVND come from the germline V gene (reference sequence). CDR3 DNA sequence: TGTGCCAGTAGTTTTGCGCGAAATGAAAAACTGTTTTTT. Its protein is CASSFARNEKLFF. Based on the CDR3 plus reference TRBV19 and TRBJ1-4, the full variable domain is DGGITQSPKYLFRKEGQNVTLSCEQNLNHDAMYWYRQDPGQGLRLIYYSQIVNDFQKGDIAEGYSVSREKKESFPLTVTSAQKNPTAFYLCASSFARNEKLFFGSGTQLSVL.

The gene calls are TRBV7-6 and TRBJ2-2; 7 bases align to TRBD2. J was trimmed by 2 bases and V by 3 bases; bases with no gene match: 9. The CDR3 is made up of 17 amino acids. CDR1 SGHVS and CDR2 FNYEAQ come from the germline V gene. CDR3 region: CASSFQGGTPNTGELFF. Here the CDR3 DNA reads TGTGCCAGCAGCTTCCAGGGAGGGACTCCCAACACCGGGGAGCTGTTTTTT. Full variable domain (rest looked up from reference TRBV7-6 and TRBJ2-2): GAGVSQSPRYKVTKRGQDVALRCDPISGHVSLYWYRQALGQGPEFLTYFNYEAQQDKSGLPNDRFSAERPEGSISTLTIQRTEQRDSAMYRCASSFQGGTPNTGELFFGEGSRLTVL.

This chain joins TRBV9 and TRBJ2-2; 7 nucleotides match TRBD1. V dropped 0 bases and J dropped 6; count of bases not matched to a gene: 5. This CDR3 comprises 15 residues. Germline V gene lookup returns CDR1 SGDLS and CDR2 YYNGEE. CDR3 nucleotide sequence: TGTGCCAGCAGCGTAGGCACAGGGGTTTCCGGGGAGCTGTTTTTT. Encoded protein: CASSVGTGVSGELFF.

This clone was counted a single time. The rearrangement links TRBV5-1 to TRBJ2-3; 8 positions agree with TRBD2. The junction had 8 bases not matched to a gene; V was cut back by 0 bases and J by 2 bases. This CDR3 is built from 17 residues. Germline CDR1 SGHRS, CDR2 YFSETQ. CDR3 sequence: CASSLVGGGTHTDTQYF. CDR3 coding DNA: TGCGCCAGCAGCTTGGTTGGCGGGGGGACACACACAGATACGCAGTATTTT.

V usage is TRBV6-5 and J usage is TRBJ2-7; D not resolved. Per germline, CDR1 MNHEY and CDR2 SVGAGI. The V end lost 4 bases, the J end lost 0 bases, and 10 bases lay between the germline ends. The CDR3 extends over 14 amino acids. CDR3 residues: CASSFGRLSYEQYF. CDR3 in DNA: TGTGCCAGCAGTTTTGGCAGACTCTCCTACGAGCAGTACTTC.

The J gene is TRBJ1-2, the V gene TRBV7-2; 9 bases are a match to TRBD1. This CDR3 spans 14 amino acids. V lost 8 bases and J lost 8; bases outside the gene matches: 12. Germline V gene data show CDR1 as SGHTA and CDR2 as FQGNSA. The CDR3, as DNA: TGTGCCAGCTCTTTAACCGGGACAGGGTACGGCTACACCTTC. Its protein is CASSLTGTGYGYTF.

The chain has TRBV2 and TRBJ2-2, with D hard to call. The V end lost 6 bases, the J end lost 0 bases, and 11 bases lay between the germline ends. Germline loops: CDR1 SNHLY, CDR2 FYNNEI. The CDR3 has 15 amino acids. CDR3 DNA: TGTGCCAGCAGGAGAAGTTCCACGAACACCGGGGAGCTGTTTTTT. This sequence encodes CASRRSSTNTGELFF.

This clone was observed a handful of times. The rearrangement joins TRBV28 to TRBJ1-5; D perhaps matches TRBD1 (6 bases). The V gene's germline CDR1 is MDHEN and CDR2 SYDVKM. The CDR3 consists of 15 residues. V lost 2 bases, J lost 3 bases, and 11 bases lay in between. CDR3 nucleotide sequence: TGTGCCAGCAGTTTACAGGGGAGCTACAATCAGCCCCAGCATTTT. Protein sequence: CASSLQGSYNQPQHF.

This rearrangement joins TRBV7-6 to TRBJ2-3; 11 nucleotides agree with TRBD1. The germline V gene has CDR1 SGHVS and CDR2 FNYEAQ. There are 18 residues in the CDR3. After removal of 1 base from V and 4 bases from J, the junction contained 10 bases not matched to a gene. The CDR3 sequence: CASSLGGWGTGGADTQYF. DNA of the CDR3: TGTGCCAGCAGCTTAGGAGGTTGGGGGACAGGGGGTGCAGATACGCAGTATTTT.

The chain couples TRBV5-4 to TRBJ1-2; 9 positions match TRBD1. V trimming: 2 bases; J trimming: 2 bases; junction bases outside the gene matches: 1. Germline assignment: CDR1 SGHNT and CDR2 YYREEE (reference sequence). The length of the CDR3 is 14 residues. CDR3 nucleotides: TGTGCCAGCAGCTTTGGACAGGGGAACTATGGCTACACCTTC. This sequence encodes CASSFGQGNYGYTF.

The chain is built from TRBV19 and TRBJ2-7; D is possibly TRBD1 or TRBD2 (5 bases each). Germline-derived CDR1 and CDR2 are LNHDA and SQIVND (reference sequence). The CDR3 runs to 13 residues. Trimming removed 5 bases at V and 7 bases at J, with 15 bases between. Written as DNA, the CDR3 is TGTGCCAGTAGTTCACACACCGAGGGGGAGCAGTACTTC. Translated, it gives CASSSHTEGEQYF. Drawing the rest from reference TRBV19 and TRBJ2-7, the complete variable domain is DGGITQSPKYLFRKEGQNVTLSCEQNLNHDAMYWYRQDPGQGLRLIYYSQIVNDFQKGDIAEGYSVSREKKESFPLTVTSAQKNPTAFYLCASSSHTEGEQYFGPGTRLTVT.

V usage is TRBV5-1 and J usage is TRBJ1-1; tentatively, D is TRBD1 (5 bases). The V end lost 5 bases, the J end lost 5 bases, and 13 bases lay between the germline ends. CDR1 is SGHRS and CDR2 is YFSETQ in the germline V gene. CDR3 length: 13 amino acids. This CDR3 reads CASRGQIETEAFF. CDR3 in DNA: TGCGCCAGCAGGGGGCAAATAGAGACTGAAGCTTTCTTT.

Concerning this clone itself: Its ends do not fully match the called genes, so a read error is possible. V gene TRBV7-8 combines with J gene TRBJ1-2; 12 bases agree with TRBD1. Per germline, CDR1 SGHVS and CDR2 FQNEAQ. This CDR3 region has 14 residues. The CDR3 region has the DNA TGTGCCAGCAGCTTAGCGGGGGACAGGGGGCGCGCTCAGTTC. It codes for CASSLAGDRGRAQF.

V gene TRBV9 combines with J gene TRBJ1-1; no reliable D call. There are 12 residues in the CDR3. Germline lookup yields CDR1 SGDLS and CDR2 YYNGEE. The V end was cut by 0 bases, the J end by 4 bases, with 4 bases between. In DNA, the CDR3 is TGTGCCAGCAGCGTAGGTGGCACTGAAGCTTTCTTT. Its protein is CASSVGGTEAFF.